Following are 16 T cell receptor beta chains from one sample sequenced in a study of prognosis after radiotherapy for stage I lung cancer. Researchers used two-round multiplex PCR to amplify TCR beta CDR3 starting from genomic DNA. Gene-specific TRBV and TRBJ primers were used in PCR round one. TCRdb reprocessed the multiplex PCR reads with MiXCR, giving one entry per CDR3 protein. The sample lists 20,000 to 25,000 distinct CDR3 sequences; around two fifths were seen once. Sequences were derived from PBMCs, sampled before or after stereotactic body radiation therapy (not recorded which). The origin of the receptors is a donor over 45 with non-small cell lung cancer.

As for this clonotype: The junction departs from the called germline gene at one end, perhaps through a read error. The chain joins TRBV6-2 or TRBV6-3 to TRBJ1-2; D remains unclear. The CDR3 loop spans 13 amino acids. Germline lookup yields CDR1 MNHEY and CDR2 SVGEGT. The CDR3 loop is CASSHDTYDGYTF. CDR3 nucleotides: TGTGCCAGCAGTCACGATACGTACGATGGCTACACATTC.

This chain joins TRBV4-1 and TRBJ2-7, with D maybe TRBD2 (5 bases). Per germline, CDR1 MGHRA and CDR2 YSYEKL. This CDR3 spans 12 amino acids. The ends were cut back, 4 bases at V and 7 bases at J, with 11 bases in the middle. CDR3 protein: CASSPDGLEQYF. Here the CDR3 DNA reads TGCGCCAGCAGCCCCGACGGACTGGAGCAGTACTTC.

The V and J genes are TRBV4-3 and TRBJ2-2; D is possibly TRBD2 (7 bases). Trimming cost V 0 bases and J 5 bases, with 19 bases left between them. The CDR3 is made up of 18 amino acids. Germline values: CDR1 LGHNA, CDR2 YSLEER. The CDR3 region has the DNA TGCGCCAGCAGCCAAGATCGATTGGATGGGAGGGGGACCGGGGAGCTGTTTTTT. It codes for CASSQDRLDGRGTGELFF.

A note on this clonotype: This is likely an artifact of a read error, given a far larger clone one base away. This sequence joins TRBV15 and TRBJ2-1, with D uncertain. Trimming stripped 0 bases from V and 10 bases from J, with 10 bases between. The CDR3 is 13 residues long. Germline assignment: CDR1 LNHNV and CDR2 YYDKDF (reference sequence). The CDR3 protein is CATSRDRAYEQFF. The CDR3 nucleotides read TGTGCCACCAGCAGAGACCGGGCCTACGAGCAGTTCTTC.

This clonotype was detected ten times or more. The chain employs TRBV5-1 and TRBJ2-3; no firm D call. Germline CDR1 is SGHRS and CDR2 is YFSETQ. Trimming pared 1 base from V and 4 bases from J, leaving 10 bases between. The length of the CDR3 is 14 residues. CDR3 sequence reads: CASSLISNADTQYF. CDR3 nucleotides: TGCGCCAGCAGCTTGATTAGTAACGCAGATACGCAGTATTTT.

This sequence joins TRBV10-3 and TRBJ1-5, with D unresolved. V was cut by 3 bases and J by 4 bases, with 7 bases left in between. This CDR3 has 13 residues. Germline V gene lookup returns CDR1 ENHRY and CDR2 SYGVKD. CDR3 sequence: CAISDLGNQPQHF. CDR3 sequence (DNA): TGTGCCATCAGTGATTTGGGGAATCAGCCCCAGCATTTT.

Note on this clonotype: At one of its ends the junction is not consistent with the germline gene, which may arise from a read error. V usage is TRBV7-9 and J usage is TRBJ2-3, with TRBD2 matching 7 bases. The CDR3 totals 15 residues. Germline V CDR1 and CDR2: SEHNR, FQNEAQ (reference sequence). The CDR3 region is CASKFVGGSTDTQYF. CDR3 coding DNA: TGTGCCAGCAAATTTGTGGGCGGGAGCACGGATACGCAGTATTTT. The entire variable domain, with the rest obtained from reference TRBV7-9 and TRBJ2-3, is as follows: DTGVSQNPRHKITKRGQNVTFRCDPISEHNRLYWYRQTLGQGPEFLTYFQNEAQLEKSRLLSDRFSAERPKGSFSTLEIQRTEQGDSAMYLCASKFVGGSTDTQYFGPGTRLTVL.

V gene TRBV7-2 combines with J gene TRBJ2-1; 10 bases agree with TRBD1. This CDR3 region has 16 residues. With 5 bases clipped from V and 3 bases from J, the junction kept 7 bases outside the gene matches. Germline V gives CDR1 SGHTA, CDR2 FQGNSA. In DNA form, the CDR3 reads TGTGCCAGCAGCCCTACGCGGACAGGGGGCTACAATGAGCAGTTCTTC. It specifies CASSPTRTGGYNEQFF. Full variable domain (remainder filled in from reference TRBV7-2 and TRBJ2-1): GAGVSQSPSNKVTEKGKDVELRCDPISGHTALYWYRQSLGQGLEFLIYFQGNSAPDKSGLPSDRFSAERTGGSVSTLTIQRTQQEDSAVYLCASSPTRTGGYNEQFFGPGTRLTVL.

About this clonotype: A far bigger clonotype differs at one base, so this is likely a read error. The chain couples TRBV6-5 to TRBJ1-5; D ambiguous. The V gene lost 7 bases and the J gene lost 9 bases, with 16 bases spanning the gap. The CDR3 runs 13 residues. Per the germline V gene, CDR1 is MNHEY and CDR2 is SVGAGI. CDR3 DNA sequence: TGTGCCAGCACCGCCGGGCCAGTTGGGCCCCAGCATTTT. Its translation: CASTAGPVGPQHF.

This clonotype appeared a few times. The V and J genes are TRBV20-1 and TRBJ2-3; 11 bases line up with TRBD2. The germline V gene has CDR1 DFQATT and CDR2 SNEGSKA (reference sequence). CDR3 length equals 15 residues. Here the CDR3 reads CRRVAGGYSTDTQYF. CDR3 sequence (DNA): TGCAGGCGAGTAGCGGGAGGGTATAGCACAGATACGCAGTATTTT.

This clonotype has ten or more counts. The gene calls are TRBV9 and TRBJ2-2, with D hard to call. Trimming shortened V by 1 base and J by 7 bases, and 5 bases separated the two germline ends. The V gene's germline CDR1 is SGDLS and CDR2 YYNGEE. The CDR3 covers 12 residues. The CDR3 nucleotides read TGTGCCAGCAGCGTACTCATCGGGGAGCTGTTTTTT. As protein: CASSVLIGELFF.

This clonotype was counted once. Being one base from a much bigger clone, this may be a read error. This rearrangement joins TRBV3-1 to TRBJ2-4; TRBD1 matches 8 bases. The better agreement between TRBJ2-5 and the DNA end casts doubt on the J call. Germline V lookup: CDR1 LGHDT, CDR2 YNNKEL (reference sequence). The CDR3 length is 15 residues. The DNA of the CDR3 is TGTGCCAGCAGCCATTGGACAGGGACGGGGGAGACCCAGTACTTC. Protein: CASSHWTGTGETQYF.

Remarks on this clonotype: It differs at one base from a far larger clone, so likely a read error. The genes are TRBV6-4 and TRBJ1-6; D is uncertain. Germline V gene lookup returns CDR1 MRHNA and CDR2 SNTAGT. This CDR3 comprises 13 residues. The CDR3 loop reads CAGSVSELSPLHF. CDR3 nucleotides: TGTGCCGGCAGTGTTTCAGAATTGTCACCCCTCCACTTT.

This clonotype was seen repeatedly, ten times or more. CDR3 amino acids: CAISEQGGADYEQYF. CDR3 DNA: TGTGCCATCAGTGAGCAAGGGGGCGCCGACTACGAGCAGTACTTC. This rearrangement joins TRBV10-3 to TRBJ2-7; TRBD1 agrees at 7 bases. V lost 2 bases, J lost 3 bases, and 7 bases stayed unmatched. The CDR3 runs to 15 residues. The germline gives CDR1 ENHRY, CDR2 SYGVKD.

The chain recombines TRBV19 with TRBJ2-2; 7 bases fit TRBD1. The CDR3 is made up of 15 amino acids. Germline V gene lookup returns CDR1 LNHDA and CDR2 SQIVND (reference sequence). V lost 6 bases, J lost 1 base, and 5 bases stayed unmatched. For the CDR3, the DNA is TGTGCCAGTAGAATCGGGGACAGGAACACCGGGGAGCTGTTTTTT. It translates to CASRIGDRNTGELFF.

This clonotype was seen many times. The chain combines TRBV18 with TRBJ2-3, with D possibly called TRBD1 or TRBD2 (5 bases each). Germline lookup yields CDR1 KGHSH and CDR2 LQKENI. This CDR3 contains 15 residues. V gave up 8 bases and J gave up 2 bases, with 17 bases separating them. This chain's CDR3 is CASNHGTGSTDTQYF. In nucleotides, the CDR3 is TGTGCCAGCAACCACGGGACGGGTTCCACAGATACGCAGTATTTT.